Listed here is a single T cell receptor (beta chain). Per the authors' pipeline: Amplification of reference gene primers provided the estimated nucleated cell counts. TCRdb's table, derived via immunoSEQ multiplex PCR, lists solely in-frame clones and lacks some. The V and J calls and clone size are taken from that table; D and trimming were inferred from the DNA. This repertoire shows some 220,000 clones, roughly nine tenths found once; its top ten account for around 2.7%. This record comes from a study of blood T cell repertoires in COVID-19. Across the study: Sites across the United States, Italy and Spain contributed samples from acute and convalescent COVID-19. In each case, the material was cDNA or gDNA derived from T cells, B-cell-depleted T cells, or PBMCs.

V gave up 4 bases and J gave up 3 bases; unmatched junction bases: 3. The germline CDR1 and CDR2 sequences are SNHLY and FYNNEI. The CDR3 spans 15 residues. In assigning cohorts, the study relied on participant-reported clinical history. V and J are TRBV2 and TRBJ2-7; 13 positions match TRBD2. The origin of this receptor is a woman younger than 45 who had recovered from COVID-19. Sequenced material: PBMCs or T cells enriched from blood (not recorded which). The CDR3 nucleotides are TGTGCCAGCAGTGGACTAGCGGGGGGCATCTACGAGCAGTACTTC. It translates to CASSGLAGGIYEQYF.